Listed below are T cell receptor beta chains from one sample, sequenced in a study of cytomegalovirus exposure and HLA in healthy donors. TCRdb's copy holds only in-frame clones and misses some; the assay was immunoSEQ multiplex PCR. This table holds around 140,000 clones, around nine tenths found once. Source material: PBMCs. Receptors were obtained from a woman in her thirties in good health and CMV-seronegative. Both conserved end residues are part of each CDR3. D genes are given only for firm matches. For some rows the clone size is stated as once, few or many, or as a class when expanded; others skip it.

abundance	v_gene	j_gene	d_gene	CDR3nt	CDR3aa
NA	TRBV29-1	TRBJ1-1	TRBD1	TGCAGCGTCGCTTACAGGGGGCTCGGCACTGAAGCTTTCTTT	CSVAYRGLGTEAFF
NA	TRBV5-4	TRBJ2-6	NA	TGTGCCAGCAGCTTGGCGGTCCTCTCTGGGGCCAACGTCCTGACTTTC	CASSLAVLSGANVLTF
NA	TRBV19	TRBJ1-1	NA	TGTGCCAGTAGTATATCCGGGGGGGGGACTGAAGCTTTCTTT	CASSISGGGTEAFF
NA	TRBV28	TRBJ1-1	TRBD1	TGTGCCAGCAGTTTTCACGCGGGACAGATGAACACTGAAGCTTTCTTT	CASSFHAGQMNTEAFF
NA	TRBV15	TRBJ2-3	TRBD1	TGTGCCACCAGCAAGGCAGGGACAGGCGCCCCCACAGATACGCAGTATTTT	CATSKAGTGAPTDTQYF
NA	TRBV18	TRBJ2-5	NA	TGTGCCAGCTCACCACCCTTCGAAGAGACCCAGTACTTC	CASSPPFEETQYF
NA	TRBV5-4	TRBJ2-7	NA	TGTGCCAGCAGCTTCCTGGGGGCGGACTACGAGCAGTACTTC	CASSFLGADYEQYF
NA	TRBV6-6	TRBJ2-1	TRBD1	TGTGCCAGCAGGCGACCGGGACAGGGCGACAATGAGCAGTTCTTC	CASRRPGQGDNEQFF
NA	TRBV4-1	TRBJ2-5	NA	TGCGCCAGCAGCCAAGTCACTTCCCAAGAGACCCAGTACTTC	CASSQVTSQETQYF
once	TRBV18	TRBJ2-1	TRBD1	TGTGCCAGCTCACTCTCACAGGGGGCCTACAATGAGCAGTTCTTC	CASSLSQGAYNEQFF
NA	TRBV15	TRBJ2-5	TRBD1	TGTGCCACCAGCAGGGGGGGACAGGGAAAGAAGACCCAGTACTTC	CATSRGGQGKKTQYF
NA	TRBV13	TRBJ2-4	TRBD1	TGTGCCAGCAGCTCCTGGACAGGGGCCCGGACGCGGCACATTCAGTACTTC	CASSSWTGARTRHIQYF
NA	TRBV6-6	TRBJ1-1	NA	TGTGCCAGCAGTTACCTGCGAGACATGAACACTGAAGCTTTCTTT	CASSYLRDMNTEAFF
NA	TRBV27	TRBJ2-7	NA	TGTGCCAGCAGTTTCCCCCCGTCGTCCTACGAGCAGTACTTC	CASSFPPSSYEQYF
NA	TRBV6-5	TRBJ2-3	NA	TGTGCCAGCAGTTACTTCCTCGGTACAGATACGCAGTATTTT	CASSYFLGTDTQYF
NA	TRBV7-9	TRBJ2-5	TRBD1	TGTGCCAGCAGCCCTATTTGGGACAGAGAGACCCAGTACTTC	CASSPIWDRETQYF
NA	TRBV10-3	TRBJ2-7	TRBD1	TGTGCCATCAGTGGGACAGGGGGCTACGAGCAGTACTTC	CAISGTGGYEQYF
NA	TRBV6-6	TRBJ2-2	NA	TGTGCCAGCAGTTACTCTTTCCGGCAGGAACTCGGGGAGCTGTTTTTT	CASSYSFRQELGELFF
NA	TRBV6-6	TRBJ1-5	TRBD1	TGTGCCAGCAGTTTCCGGACAGGGGGCAATCAGCCCCAGCATTTT	CASSFRTGGNQPQHF